The rows below give T cell receptor beta chains drawn from one sample of a study of human T cells and chemical hapten exposure. One entry per CDR3 protein, called by TCRdb with MiXCR from the RACE reads. The sample gives about 380,000 distinct CDR3 sequences, roughly 4.6% of which show up once; roughly 2.6% is in the top ten. The sequencing here drew on whole blood, taken in connection with sensitization to the hapten diphenylcyclopropenone (DPC). Source of these receptors: a woman in her forties or fifties with alopecia areata. Some clones in this sample may be carry-over from other donors' samples. Each CDR3 is given with its conserved first and last residue. A D gene is named only where the DNA matches it firmly. Expanded clones get a size class; other rows say once, few or many, or leave the size out.

J gene: TRBJ2-3
V gene: TRBV24-1
clone size: many
D gene: -
CDR3 DNA: TGTGCCACCAGTGATTTTGCGGCGGGAAGAGATACGCAGTATTTT
CDR3 protein: CATSDFAAGRDTQYF

J gene: TRBJ1-5
V gene: TRBV10-2
clone size: many
D gene: -
CDR3 DNA: TGCGCCAGCAGTCCCCAGGGTAAGCCCCAGCATTTT
CDR3 protein: CASSPQGKPQHF

J gene: TRBJ1-5
V gene: TRBV3-1
clone size: -
D gene: -
CDR3 DNA: TGTGCCAGCAGCAAACTTGGGTCCAATCAGCCCCAGCATTTT
CDR3 protein: CASSKLGSNQPQHF

J gene: TRBJ2-3
V gene: TRBV7-2
clone size: few
D gene: -
CDR3 DNA: TGTGCCAGCAGCTTAGGGCGGCGCTTTAGCACAGATACGCAGTATTTT
CDR3 protein: CASSLGRRFSTDTQYF

J gene: TRBJ2-3
V gene: TRBV20-1
clone size: -
D gene: TRBD2
CDR3 DNA: TGCAGTGCTAGAGATCCGACACTAGCGGGAGTCACAGATACGCAGTATTTT
CDR3 protein: CSARDPTLAGVTDTQYF

J gene: TRBJ2-3
V gene: TRBV28
clone size: few
D gene: TRBD2
CDR3 DNA: TGTGCCAGCAGTTTACTAGCGGGGGGGCCTCTATATACGCAGTATTTT
CDR3 protein: CASSLLAGGPLYTQYF

J gene: TRBJ1-1
V gene: TRBV2
clone size: many
D gene: -
CDR3 DNA: TGTGCCAGCAGTGCACCTCCGATTAACAGGGTAGGCTGGTATGGCACTGAAGCTTTCTTT
CDR3 protein: CASSAPPINRVGWYGTEAFF

J gene: TRBJ2-1
V gene: TRBV12-3/TRBV12-4
clone size: many
D gene: -
CDR3 DNA: TGTGCCAGCAGAAGAAGTGAGGAGCAGTTCTTC
CDR3 protein: CASRRSEEQFF

J gene: TRBJ1-5
V gene: TRBV10-3
clone size: many
D gene: -
CDR3 DNA: TGTGCCATCAGTGAGTCGGGTGAACCCCAGCATTTT
CDR3 protein: CAISESGEPQHF

J gene: TRBJ2-1
V gene: TRBV19
clone size: many
D gene: -
CDR3 DNA: TGTGCCAGTAGTATGGCGTGGGAGAGATACAATGAGCAGTTCTTC
CDR3 protein: CASSMAWERYNEQFF

J gene: TRBJ2-3
V gene: TRBV20-1
clone size: many
D gene: -
CDR3 DNA: TGCAGTGCTAAGGACACAGGGCCTAGCACAGATACGCAGTATTTT
CDR3 protein: CSAKDTGPSTDTQYF

J gene: TRBJ2-2
V gene: TRBV6-2/TRBV6-3
clone size: few
D gene: -
CDR3 DNA: TGTGCCAGCAGACCCGACAACACCGGGGAGCTGTTTTTT
CDR3 protein: CASRPDNTGELFF

J gene: TRBJ1-4
V gene: TRBV5-6
clone size: many
D gene: -
CDR3 DNA: TGTGCCAGCAGCTTGGCTGCGACAGCCCATGAAAAACTGTTTTTT
CDR3 protein: CASSLAATAHEKLFF

J gene: TRBJ2-7
V gene: TRBV28
clone size: few
D gene: -
CDR3 DNA: TGTGCCAGCAGTGGAGGAGGCGGGTACTCCTACGAGCAGTACTTC
CDR3 protein: CASSGGGGYSYEQYF

J gene: TRBJ2-6
V gene: TRBV10-3
clone size: many
D gene: -
CDR3 DNA: TGTGCCATCAGTGAAGAGGTTTACGGGGCCAACGTCCTGACTTTC
CDR3 protein: CAISEEVYGANVLTF

J gene: TRBJ2-3
V gene: TRBV28
clone size: many
D gene: -
CDR3 DNA: TGTGCCAGCAGTCCTCCTTGGGCTAGCACAGATACGCAGTATTTT
CDR3 protein: CASSPPWASTDTQYF

J gene: TRBJ2-1
V gene: TRBV27
clone size: many
D gene: -
CDR3 DNA: TGTGCCAGCACAAGAAGCTCCTACAATGAGCAGTTCTTC
CDR3 protein: CASTRSSYNEQFF

J gene: TRBJ2-5
V gene: TRBV7-2
clone size: few
D gene: -
CDR3 DNA: TGTGCCAGCAGTTTTGGAGGCCCAGAAGAGACCCAGTACTTC
CDR3 protein: CASSFGGPEETQYF

J gene: TRBJ2-2
V gene: TRBV28
clone size: many
D gene: TRBD2
CDR3 DNA: TGTGCCAGCAGTCCAGCTCTAGCGGGAGTCACCGGGGAGCTGTTTTTT
CDR3 protein: CASSPALAGVTGELFF

J gene: TRBJ2-2
V gene: TRBV7-3
clone size: few
D gene: TRBD1
CDR3 DNA: TGTGCCAGCAGCTTAAAACAGGGGGCAACCGGGGAGCTGTTTTTT
CDR3 protein: CASSLKQGATGELFF

J gene: TRBJ2-1
V gene: TRBV2
clone size: many
D gene: -
CDR3 DNA: TGTGCCAGCAAGGAGGGGGCTCCCTCCTACAATGAGCAGTTCTTC
CDR3 protein: CASKEGAPSYNEQFF

J gene: TRBJ1-2
V gene: TRBV6-6
clone size: many
D gene: -
CDR3 DNA: TGTGCCAGCCTAGACTATGGCTACACCTTC
CDR3 protein: CASLDYGYTF

J gene: TRBJ2-3
V gene: TRBV6-2/TRBV6-3
clone size: many
D gene: TRBD2
CDR3 DNA: TGTGCCAGCAGCCATCGGGAGGTCACAGATACGCAGTATTTT
CDR3 protein: CASSHREVTDTQYF

J gene: TRBJ2-2
V gene: TRBV29-1
clone size: -
D gene: TRBD2
CDR3 DNA: TGCAGCGTTCCCGGGACTAGCGTTACCGGGGAGCTGTTTTTT
CDR3 protein: CSVPGTSVTGELFF